The present T cell receptor beta chain was sequenced within a study of blood T cell repertoires in COVID-19 (dated by TCRdb to 2020 to 2021). Describing the broader study: Collaborator samples came from the United States, Italy and Spain and covered acute and convalescent phases of COVID-19. Where available, HLA class I and class II types were obtained from metadata supplied by the sample provider rather than from assay-based typing. The repertoires were released in a freely available public database intended as a resource for research on the immune response to SARS-CoV-2. Samples came from the ongoing ImmuneRACE study (first 160 participants) plus 1,254 subjects from 6 global collaborators. A de-identified subject ID, COVID-19 status, age in years and sex were almost always included in the sample metadata. Deeply sampled blood TCRbeta repertoires from subjects exposed to, actively infected with, or recovered from COVID-19 were included in the dataset. The material from the prospective study consisted of cDNA or gDNA derived from T cells, B-cell-depleted T cells, or PBMCs.

Samples from volunteer blood donors who had recovered from COVID-19 were contributed by a second Seattle source. Whole blood was collected in K2EDTA tubes by collaborating institutions according to the institutions' own protocols. For TCRbeta analysis, collaborators shipped samples in one of three forms: frozen whole blood, isolated PBMCs, or DNA extracted from either of those sample types. This clone was observed a handful of times. Its antigen is unknown. Base qualities are not provided; no much larger clone lies one nucleotide away. V is trimmed back by 0 bases and J by 7 bases, and the junction contains 7 bases that no gene match accounts for. The CDR3 numbers 17 residues from cysteine through phenylalanine. Of all the DNA, just the CDR3 is kept, 51 bases in frame from base 1. CDR1 and CDR2 (LGHNA, YSLEER) derive from the germline V gene. TCRbeta CDR3 regions were amplified from genomic DNA by means of the immunoSEQ Assay, a bias-controlled multiplex PCR. As for the original processing: Within the assay, amplification of reference gene primers was used to estimate how many nucleated cells each sample contained. To quantify the absolute abundance of each unique TCRbeta CDR3 rearrangement, sequence reads were collapsed and filtered. For each sample, productive Simpson clonality was calculated as the square root of Simpson's diversity index across productive rearrangements. This immuneACCESS table, as held by TCRdb, lists in-frame sequences with V and J called but not all clones. Of the missing ones, under half trace to an unresolved V gene in checked studies; the others have no known cause. V and J calls and clone size follow that table, whereas D and trimming were derived from the DNA. For this sample there are around 300,000 clones; roughly 85% appear just once. The ten largest clones represent approximately 10% of the sample.

On the study overall, not on this receptor specifically: The quantity of clinical and demographic metadata differed by source and by participant and was supplied without curation.

This sequence uses TRBV4-3 and TRBJ2-2, with 11 junctional bases fitting TRBD2. Sequencing was carried out using peripheral blood. The sequence was obtained from a woman aged 50 to 60 who had recovered from COVID-19. The CDR3 amino acid sequence is: CASSQDLLAGGGGELFF. The nucleotide sequence reads TGCGCCAGCAGCCAAGATCTCCTAGCGGGAGGAGGCGGGGAGCTGTTTTTT.